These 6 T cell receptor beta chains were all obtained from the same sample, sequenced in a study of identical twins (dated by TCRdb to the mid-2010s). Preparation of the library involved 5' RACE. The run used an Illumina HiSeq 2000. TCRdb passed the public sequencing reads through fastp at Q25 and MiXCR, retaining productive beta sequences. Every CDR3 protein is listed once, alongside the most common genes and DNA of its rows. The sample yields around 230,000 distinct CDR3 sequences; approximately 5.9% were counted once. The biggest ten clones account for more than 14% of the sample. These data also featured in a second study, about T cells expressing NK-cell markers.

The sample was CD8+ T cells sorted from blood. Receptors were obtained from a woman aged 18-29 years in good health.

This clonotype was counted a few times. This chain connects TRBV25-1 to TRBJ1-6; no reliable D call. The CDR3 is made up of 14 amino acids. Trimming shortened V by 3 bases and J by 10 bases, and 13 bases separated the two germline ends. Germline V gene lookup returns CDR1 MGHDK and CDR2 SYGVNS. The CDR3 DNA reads TGTGCCAGCAGTGAGTTCGGGTCCGGGTCACCCCTCCACTTT. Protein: CASSEFGSGSPLHF.

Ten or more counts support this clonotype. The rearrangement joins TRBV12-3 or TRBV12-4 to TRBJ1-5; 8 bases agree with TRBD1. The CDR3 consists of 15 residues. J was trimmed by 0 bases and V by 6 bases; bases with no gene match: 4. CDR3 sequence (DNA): TGTGCCAGCAGCCGGACAGGGCTTAGCAATCAGCCCCAGCATTTT. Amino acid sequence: CASSRTGLSNQPQHF.

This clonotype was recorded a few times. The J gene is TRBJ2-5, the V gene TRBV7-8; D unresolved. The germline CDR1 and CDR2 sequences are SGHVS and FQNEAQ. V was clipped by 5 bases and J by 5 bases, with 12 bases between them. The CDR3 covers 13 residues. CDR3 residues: CASSPPGAETQYF. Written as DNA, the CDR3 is TGTGCCAGCAGCCCCCCGGGCGCGGAGACCCAGTACTTC.

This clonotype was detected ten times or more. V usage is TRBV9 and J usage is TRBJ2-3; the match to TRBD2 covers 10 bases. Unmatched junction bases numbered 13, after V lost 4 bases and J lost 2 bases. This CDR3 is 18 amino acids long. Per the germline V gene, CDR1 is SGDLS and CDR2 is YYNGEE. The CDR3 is CASSHGGLASKTTDTQYF. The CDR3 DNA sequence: TGTGCCAGCAGCCACGGGGGACTAGCGTCGAAGACCACAGATACGCAGTATTTT.

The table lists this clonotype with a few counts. This CDR3 is CAIPRAGELFF. Here the CDR3 DNA reads TGTGCCATCCCGAGGGCCGGGGAGCTGTTTTTT. This chain connects TRBV18 to TRBJ2-2; a possible D gene is TRBD2 (5 bases). Germline lookup yields CDR1 KGHSH and CDR2 LQKENI. V lost 10 bases to trimming and J lost 6 bases, with 9 bases between them. The CDR3 has 11 amino acids.

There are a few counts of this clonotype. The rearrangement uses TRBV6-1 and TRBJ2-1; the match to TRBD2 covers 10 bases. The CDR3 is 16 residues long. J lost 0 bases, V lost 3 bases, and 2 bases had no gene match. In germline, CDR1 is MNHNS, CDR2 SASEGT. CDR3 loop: CASSELAGASYNEQFF. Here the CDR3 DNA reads TGTGCCAGCAGTGAGCTAGCGGGGGCCTCCTACAATGAGCAGTTCTTC.